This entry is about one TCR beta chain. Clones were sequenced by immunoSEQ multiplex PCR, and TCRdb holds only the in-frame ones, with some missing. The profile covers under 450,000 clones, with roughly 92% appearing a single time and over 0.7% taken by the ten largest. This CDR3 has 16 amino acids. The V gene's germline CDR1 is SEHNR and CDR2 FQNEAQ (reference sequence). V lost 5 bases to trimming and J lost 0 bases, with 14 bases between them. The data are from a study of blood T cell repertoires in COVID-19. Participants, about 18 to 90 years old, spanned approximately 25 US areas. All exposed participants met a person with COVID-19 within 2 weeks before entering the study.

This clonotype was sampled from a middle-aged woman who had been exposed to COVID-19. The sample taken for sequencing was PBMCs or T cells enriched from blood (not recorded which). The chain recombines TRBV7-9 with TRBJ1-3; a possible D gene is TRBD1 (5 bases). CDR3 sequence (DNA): TGTGCCAGCAGCCTTCAGGGTACCACCTCTGGAAACACCATATATTTT. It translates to CASSLQGTTSGNTIYF.